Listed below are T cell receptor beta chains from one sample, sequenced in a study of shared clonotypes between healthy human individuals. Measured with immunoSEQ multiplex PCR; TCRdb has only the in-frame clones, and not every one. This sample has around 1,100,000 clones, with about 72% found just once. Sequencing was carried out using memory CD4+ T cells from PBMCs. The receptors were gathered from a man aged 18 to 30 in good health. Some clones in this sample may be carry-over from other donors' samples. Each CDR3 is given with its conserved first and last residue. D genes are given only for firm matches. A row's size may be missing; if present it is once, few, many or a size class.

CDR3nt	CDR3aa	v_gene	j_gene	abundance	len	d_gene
TGTGCCAGCCGCCTCGACGGGGACTATGGCTACACCTTC	CASRLDGDYGYTF	TRBV2	TRBJ1-2	-	13	-
TGTGCCAGCAGCGTACAGCGGGACGACGATACGCAGTATTTT	CASSVQRDDDTQYF	TRBV9	TRBJ2-3	-	14	TRBD2
TGTGCCAGCAGCTTGGCAGACCCTTGGGGTGAGCAGTTCTTC	CASSLADPWGEQFF	TRBV7-9	TRBJ2-1	-	14	-
TGTGCCAGCAGCGTAGACTATGGGGTAGCCAACGTCCTGACTTTC	CASSVDYGVANVLTF	TRBV9	TRBJ2-6	-	15	-
TGTGCCAGCACCCCCCCCGGAGAAGGCGGAAGATACGAGCAGTACTTC	CASTPPGEGGRYEQYF	TRBV7-9	TRBJ2-7	-	16	-
TGTGCCAGCACCGGGACCTACAATGAGCAGTTCTTC	CASTGTYNEQFF	TRBV28	TRBJ2-1	-	12	-
TGTGCCAGCAGTGAATATCGACAGGCAAACAAGTACTTC	CASSEYRQANKYF	TRBV6-1	TRBJ2-4	-	13	-
TGTGCCAGCAGTACCGGGACACGCTACGAGCAGTACTTC	CASSTGTRYEQYF	TRBV2	TRBJ2-7	-	13	-
TGTGCCAGCAGCTTGGCGCATTGGACGTACAATGAGCAGTTCTTC	CASSLAHWTYNEQFF	TRBV7-2	TRBJ2-1	-	15	-
TGTGCCAGCAGCTTGGACAGGGGTACGCAGTATTTT	CASSLDRGTQYF	TRBV11-2	TRBJ2-3	once	12	TRBD1
TGCGCCAGCAGCTTAAGCGGGATCGGAGATACGCAGTATTTT	CASSLSGIGDTQYF	TRBV5-1	TRBJ2-3	-	14	TRBD2
TGTGCCAGTAGTCCCGGACAGGGGGTATACTATGGCTACACCTTC	CASSPGQGVYYGYTF	TRBV19	TRBJ1-2	few	15	TRBD1
TGTGCCAGCAGTTTCCTCCCGCTCGGACGGCACAATGAGCAGTTCTTC	CASSFLPLGRHNEQFF	TRBV28	TRBJ2-1	few	16	-
TGTGCCAGCAGCTCCTCCCCGACTAGATTCAATGAGCAGTTCTTC	CASSSSPTRFNEQFF	TRBV6-5	TRBJ2-1	-	15	-
TGTGCCAGCAGCTTAGGGGGGACAGGGTTAGAGACCCAGTACTTC	CASSLGGTGLETQYF	TRBV7-2	TRBJ2-5	-	15	TRBD1
TGTGCCAGAGCCGGGACATACAATGAAAAACTGTTTTTT	CARAGTYNEKLFF	TRBV30	TRBJ1-4	-	13	-
TGCGCCAGCAGCTCGGGAGGTAGCGGGAGAACTTTTGCCTACGAGCAGTACTTC	CASSSGGSGRTFAYEQYF	TRBV5-1	TRBJ2-7	-	18	TRBD2
TGTGCCAGCTCGCCGACGGCGGATAGCAATCAGCCCCAGCATTTT	CASSPTADSNQPQHF	TRBV18	TRBJ1-5	-	15	-
TGTGCCAGCTCACCAAGGAGGGGGGATAACACTGAAGCTTTCTTT	CASSPRRGDNTEAFF	TRBV18	TRBJ1-1	-	15	-
TGTGCCAGCAGTATAACAACTAATGAAAAACTGTTTTTT	CASSITTNEKLFF	TRBV2	TRBJ1-4	-	13	-
TGTGCCAGCAGCCCCGGACAGACGGGCTATGGCTACACCTTC	CASSPGQTGYGYTF	TRBV5-6	TRBJ1-2	few	14	-
TGTGCCAGCTCACCACGATCGAAGGGGCGGGACACTGAAGCTTTCTTT	CASSPRSKGRDTEAFF	TRBV18	TRBJ1-1	-	16	-
TGCGCCAGCAAGAGCGGGAGGGCCACAGGGGGAAATGAGCAGTTCTTC	CASKSGRATGGNEQFF	TRBV5-1	TRBJ2-1	-	16	TRBD2
TGTGCCAGCAGCCGTTGGGGGACTGTGAACACTGAAGCTTTCTTT	CASSRWGTVNTEAFF	TRBV5-8	TRBJ1-1	-	15	-
TGTGCCAGCAGCTTAATGGGGGCTACTGACGAGCAGTACTTC	CASSLMGATDEQYF	TRBV7-3	TRBJ2-7	-	14	-
TGTGCCAGCAGTGATGGGAGACAGTCAAGGTTCACTGAAGCTTTCTTT	CASSDGRQSRFTEAFF	TRBV2	TRBJ1-1	-	16	-
TGTGCCAGCAGTCCCGGGACAGGGTACAATTACGAGCAGTACTTC	CASSPGTGYNYEQYF	TRBV27	TRBJ2-7	-	15	TRBD1
TGTGCCAGCTCACCACTCGGGCCTGGGACTAGCGGGAGAACCTACGAGCAGTACTTC	CASSPLGPGTSGRTYEQYF	TRBV18	TRBJ2-7	-	19	TRBD2
TGCGCCAGCAGCCTTCCCCTCGGGGGGAGTGAAAAACTGTTTTTT	CASSLPLGGSEKLFF	TRBV5-1	TRBJ1-4	few	15	-
TGTGCCAGCAGCTTAGTAGCGGCACGGGCCAACGTCCTGACTTTC	CASSLVAARANVLTF	TRBV7-8	TRBJ2-6	-	15	-
TGTGCCAGCAGCGAAAGACAGGGCCCGGCCGGGGAGCTGTTTTTT	CASSERQGPAGELFF	TRBV9	TRBJ2-2	-	15	TRBD1